This TCR beta chain originates from a study of blood T cell repertoires in COVID-19. The wider study: COVID-19 samples, acute and convalescent, were from the United States, Italy and Spain. From T cells, B-cell-depleted T cells, or PBMCs came the material, which was cDNA or gDNA.

The CDR3 totals 15 residues. V was cut by 4 bases and J by 6 bases, with 15 bases left in between. Germline values: CDR1 LGHNT, CDR2 FRNRAP. Authors' analysis steps: Estimated nucleated cell counts came from reference gene primer amplification. The method was immunoSEQ multiplex PCR; TCRdb's version includes in-frame clones alone and lacks a portion of them. V, J and clone size are taken as reported in that table, and D and trimming were inferred from the DNA itself. The sample records 150,000 or so clones, around 87% being singletons. This chain links TRBV12-5 with TRBJ2-2; D perhaps matches TRBD2 (5 bases). The sample consisted of peripheral blood. The TCR was taken from a man older than 75 with acute or convalescent COVID-19. The CDR3 DNA sequence: TGTGCTAGTGGTTCTGAGGCCGGGGTGGCCGGGGAGCTGTTTTTT. Translated: CASGSEAGVAGELFF.